This TCR beta chain emerged from a study of T cell responses to AZD1222 COVID-19 vaccine. Study results and limitations: The donors showed a predominance of white British ancestry and of females, with possible underestimation of clonal diversity. Targeting of unmutated variant regions was reportedly seen in nearly half of spike-specific TCRs.

About this clone itself: Its antigen is unidentified.

Clones were sequenced by immunoSEQ multiplex PCR, and TCRdb holds only the in-frame ones, with some missing. The sample records about 120,000 clones, approximately 85% being singletons. Germline V gene data show CDR1 as SQVTM and CDR2 as ANQGSEA. The CDR3 consists of 13 residues. The V and J ends lost 8 bases and 3 bases, in that order; junction bases with no gene match: 9. The clonotype originates from an adult in good health. The chain couples TRBV29-1 to TRBJ2-5; TRBD1 matches at 7 bases. The sequencing used peripheral blood, collected on day 0 of AZD1222 vaccination. The chain's CDR3 is CSFHRTGKETQYF. The CDR3 DNA is TGCAGCTTCCACCGGACAGGAAAAGAGACCCAGTACTTC.